The 26 T cell receptor beta chains in this list originate from one sample, sequenced in a study of CD8+CD57+ T cells in acquired aplastic anemia. Genomic DNA was employed as the template in profiling TCR beta VDJ and CDR3. TCRdb fed the reads into MiXCR, producing one record per CDR3 protein. Here the sample spans about 190,000 distinct CDR3 sequences, less than 65% being singletons. The sample was sorted CD4+, CD8+, or CD8+CD57+ T cells (not recorded which) from PBMCs. These TCRs come from a human donor with severe aplastic anemia or a healthy control (not recorded which).

This sequence joins TRBV20-1 and TRBJ2-7; maybe TRBD1 (6 bases). Trimming cost V 2 bases and J 6 bases, with 17 bases left between them. Germline V gene lookup returns CDR1 DFQATT and CDR2 SNEGSKA (reference sequence). This CDR3 has 14 residues. The CDR3 loop is CSARSPQGFLEQYF. CDR3 coding DNA: TGCAGTGCTAGAAGCCCACAGGGTTTCCTCGAGCAGTACTTC.

This chain uses TRBV15 with TRBJ1-5; 9 bases align to TRBD1. CDR1 is LNHNV and CDR2 is YYDKDF in the germline V gene (reference sequence). This CDR3 comprises 16 residues. V shed 2 bases and J 6 bases; nucleotides not matched to a gene: 8. This chain's CDR3 is CATSRPDRGLGQPQHF. Here the CDR3 DNA reads TGTGCCACCAGCAGACCGGACAGGGGCCTCGGTCAGCCCCAGCATTTT. Supplemented by reference TRBV15 and TRBJ1-5, the full variable domain reads DAMVIQNPRYQVTQFGKPVTLSCSQTLNHNVMYWYQQKSSQAPKLLFHYYDKDFNNEADTPDNFQSRRPNTSFCFLDIRSPGLGDTAMYLCATSRPDRGLGQPQHFGDGTRLSIL.

This clonotype was picked up many times. The V gene is TRBV6-5, the J gene TRBJ1-6; D might be TRBD1 (5 bases). The V gene lost 6 bases and the J gene lost 2 bases, with 17 bases spanning the gap. The CDR3 runs 17 residues. The germline gives CDR1 MNHEY, CDR2 SVGAGI. CDR3 amino acids: CASRKSSGTAYNSPLHF. Written as DNA, the CDR3 is TGTGCCAGCAGAAAATCCTCCGGGACGGCCTATAATTCACCCCTCCACTTT.

The chain carries TRBV20-1 and TRBJ1-2, with D hard to call. The germline CDR1 and CDR2 sequences are DFQATT and SNEGSKA (reference sequence). The CDR3 totals 10 residues. Trimming shortened V by 8 bases and J by 4 bases, and 8 bases separated the two germline ends. The CDR3 region is CSQNSYGYTF. The CDR3, as DNA: TGCAGTCAAAACTCCTATGGCTACACCTTC.

In its sample, this clonotype was seen many times. CDR3 bases: TGTGCCAGTAGTATGGGGACAGGGTCGAATGGCACCTTC. It yields the protein CASSMGTGSNGTF. The V call is TRBV19, the J call TRBJ1-2; 9 bases align to TRBD1. The CDR3 runs to 13 residues. The junction had 9 bases not matched to a gene; V was cut back by 3 bases and J by 13 bases. CDR1 LNHDA and CDR2 SQIVND come from the germline V gene (reference sequence).

This clonotype showed up just a few times. The chain is built from TRBV7-8 and TRBJ2-7, with a weak D call TRBD2 (6 bases). This CDR3 is 14 amino acids long. Germline V gives CDR1 SGHVS, CDR2 FQNEAQ. Trimming stripped 5 bases from V and 2 bases from J, with 13 bases between. CDR3 in DNA: TGTGCCAGCAGCCTCAGCGGGTTAACCTACGAGCAGTACTTC. Translating it yields CASSLSGLTYEQYF.

The chain couples TRBV7-9 to TRBJ2-7; D is ambiguous. CDR1 is SEHNR, CDR2 FQNEAQ, per germline (reference sequence). The V and J ends lost 5 bases and 2 bases respectively, with 13 bases between them. The CDR3 has 14 amino acids. CDR3: CASSISQAAYEQYF. CDR3 sequence (DNA): TGTGCCAGCAGCATTTCGCAGGCGGCCTACGAGCAGTACTTC.

This chain connects TRBV2 to TRBJ2-7, with 7 positions matching TRBD1. The CDR3 extends over 13 amino acids. V was pared by 6 bases and J by 6 bases, with 8 bases of the junction left unmatched. Germline lookup yields CDR1 SNHLY and CDR2 FYNNEI. In DNA form, the CDR3 reads TGTGCCAGCAGCGACCGACAGGGACGCGAGCAGTACTTC. It is translated as CASSDRQGREQYF. Supplemented by reference TRBV2 and TRBJ2-7, the full variable domain reads EPEVTQTPSHQVTQMGQEVILRCVPISNHLYFYWYRQILGQKVEFLVSFYNNEISEKSEIFDDQFSVERPDGSNFTLKIRSTKLEDSAMYFCASSDRQGREQYFGPGTRLTVT.

The chain employs TRBV2 and TRBJ2-3; 8 positions agree with TRBD2. Germline V gene lookup returns CDR1 SNHLY and CDR2 FYNNEI. The J segment lost 0 bases and the V segment lost 4 bases, leaving 3 bases of the junction unmatched. The CDR3 has 15 residues. The CDR3 spells CASSGAGVSTDTQYF. CDR3 coding DNA: TGTGCCAGCAGTGGAGCGGGGGTTAGCACAGATACGCAGTATTTT.

There are many counts of this clonotype. The V call is TRBV27, the J call TRBJ2-7, with D perhaps matching TRBD2 (6 bases). This CDR3 region has 12 residues. Germline CDR1 MNHEY, CDR2 SMNVEV (reference sequence). Trimming shortened V by 5 bases and J by 6 bases, and 11 bases separated the two germline ends. The CDR3, as DNA: TGTGCCAGCAGTCTCCGGGGGAGCGAGCAGTACTTC. It specifies CASSLRGSEQYF.

The genes are TRBV7-2 and TRBJ2-7; D is undetermined. CDR1 and CDR2 (germline): SGHTA, FQGNSA. V was pared by 5 bases and J by 3 bases, with 11 bases between. The CDR3 extends over 13 amino acids. This CDR3 reads CASSLTPNYEQYF. The CDR3 DNA follows: TGTGCCAGCAGCCTTACCCCCAACTACGAGCAGTACTTC.

The V and J genes are TRBV2 and TRBJ1-2; D uncertain. Trimming pared 1 base from V and 4 bases from J, leaving 4 bases between. Per germline, CDR1 SNHLY and CDR2 FYNNEI. The length of the CDR3 is 12 residues. The CDR3 spells CASSEVLYGYTF. CDR3 sequence (DNA): TGTGCCAGCAGTGAAGTCCTCTATGGCTACACCTTC.

The V gene is TRBV2, the J gene TRBJ2-3, with TRBD2 identical over 8 bases. The CDR3 has 18 residues. The trim removed 0 bases at V and 6 bases at J, leaving 14 bases unmatched. Germline-derived CDR1 and CDR2 are SNHLY and FYNNEI. DNA of the CDR3: TGTGCCAGCAGTGAAGCGCTACCCGGGGGGGCCGATGGCGATACGCAGTATTTT. Residues: CASSEALPGGADGDTQYF.

The rearrangement uses TRBV7-8 and TRBJ1-3; 7 bases agree with TRBD1. This CDR3 is built from 17 residues. V was pared by 1 base and J by 0 bases, with 6 bases of the junction left unmatched. CDR1 and CDR2 from the germline V gene are SGHVS and FQNEAQ. The CDR3 DNA reads TGTGCCAGCAGCTTAGGTATGGGACAGAGCTCTGGAAACACCATATATTTT. It translates to CASSLGMGQSSGNTIYF.

The chain recombines TRBV20-1 with TRBJ2-7; D ambiguous. The CDR3 extends over 13 amino acids. V lost 1 base and J lost 5, with 12 bases in between. CDR1 DFQATT and CDR2 SNEGSKA come from the germline V gene (reference sequence). In DNA, the CDR3 is TGCAGTGCTAGAGCCCGTTACCAAGACGAGCAGTACTTC. Protein sequence: CSARARYQDEQYF.

The chain carries TRBV29-1 and TRBJ2-7; D unclear. CDR1 is SQVTM, CDR2 ANQGSEA, per germline. The CDR3 length is 12 residues. With 5 bases removed from V and 4 bases from J, the gap between germline ends came to 12 bases. CDR3 in amino acids: CSVIFSRYEQYF. The CDR3 bases are TGCAGCGTTATATTCTCGCGGTACGAGCAGTACTTC.

CDR3 coding DNA: TGTGCCAGCAGCCAAGTGGGCCCGGGACTAGCGGGAATCGATGAGCAGTTCTTC. Protein: CASSQVGPGLAGIDEQFF. V gene TRBV14 combines with J gene TRBJ2-1, with 13 bases that match TRBD2. This CDR3 comprises 18 residues. V trimming: 1 base; J trimming: 8 bases; junction bases outside the gene matches: 11. Germline CDR1 SGHDN, CDR2 FVKESK.

The rearrangement links TRBV20-1 to TRBJ2-7; 11 bases map to TRBD2. The V segment lost 5 bases and the J segment 6 bases; nucleotides outside the gene matches: 6. The CDR3 has 13 residues. Germline V gene lookup returns CDR1 DFQATT and CDR2 SNEGSKA (reference sequence). The CDR3 reads CSAVAGGLSEQYF. In DNA, the CDR3 is TGCAGTGCTGTAGCGGGGGGGTTGAGCGAGCAGTACTTC.

This clonotype was observed a single time. V is TRBV5-4 and J is TRBJ2-6; D is undetermined. This CDR3 is 14 amino acids long. Germline CDR1 and CDR2: SGHNT and YYREEE (reference sequence). V lost 5 bases and J 2 bases, leaving 8 bases between the germline ends. CDR3: CASRPPTGANVLTF. The DNA of the CDR3 is TGTGCCAGCAGACCCCCGACTGGGGCCAACGTCCTGACTTTC.

V usage is TRBV7-8 and J usage is TRBJ2-1; either TRBD1 or TRBD2 may supply D (5 bases each). The CDR3 is 14 amino acids. Germline CDR1 is SGHVS and CDR2 is FQNEAQ. With 4 bases removed from V and 8 bases from J, the gap between germline ends came to 15 bases. CDR3 sequence reads: CASSSGPPGDEQFF. The CDR3 coding sequence is TGTGCCAGCAGCTCGGGACCCCCTGGCGATGAGCAGTTCTTC.

This clonotype was recorded a few times. V and J are TRBV12-3 or TRBV12-4 and TRBJ2-7, with D hard to call. V lost 5 bases and J lost 2, with 7 bases in between. There are 12 residues in the CDR3. This CDR3 is CASSPLPYEQYF. The CDR3 coding sequence is TGTGCCAGCAGTCCCCTACCCTACGAGCAGTACTTC.

This rearrangement joins TRBV10-3 to TRBJ2-7, with 9 nucleotides matching TRBD1. Germline V gene sequence: CDR1 ENHRY, CDR2 SYGVKD. J lost 0 bases, V lost 11 bases, and 5 bases had no gene match. The CDR3 is made up of 13 amino acids. The CDR3 sequence is CASRDRDSYEQYF. The CDR3 DNA reads as TGTGCCTCCCGGGACAGGGACTCCTACGAGCAGTACTTC.

The chain links TRBV7-6 to TRBJ2-3; no clear D gene. The CDR3 covers 11 residues. Germline loops: CDR1 SGHVS, CDR2 FNYEAQ. V gave up 6 bases and J gave up 4 bases, with 5 bases separating them. CDR3 loop: CASSRSDTQYF. As DNA, the CDR3 is TGTGCCAGCAGTCGCTCAGATACGCAGTATTTT.

This clonotype came up once. This chain connects TRBV7-2 to TRBJ1-5; no clear D gene. Trimming took 6 bases from V and 3 from J, leaving 12 bases between them. Germline V gene lookup returns CDR1 SGHTA and CDR2 FQGNSA. The CDR3 has 14 amino acids. DNA for the CDR3: TGTGCCAGCAGTCAAGGCCATAACAATCAGCCCCAGCATTTT. Its protein is CASSQGHNNQPQHF.

Ten or more counts support this clonotype. J is TRBJ2-7 and V is TRBV15; TRBD1 matches at 7 bases. V lost 0 bases to trimming and J lost 2 bases; unmatched junction nucleotides: 4. Germline V gives CDR1 LNHNV, CDR2 YYDKDF (reference sequence). CDR3 length: 15 amino acids. The CDR3 is CATSRDRDSPYEQYF. For the CDR3, the DNA is TGTGCCACCAGCAGAGACAGGGACAGTCCCTACGAGCAGTACTTC. Full variable domain (outside the CDR3, taken from reference TRBV15 and TRBJ2-7): DAMVIQNPRYQVTQFGKPVTLSCSQTLNHNVMYWYQQKSSQAPKLLFHYYDKDFNNEADTPDNFQSRRPNTSFCFLDIRSPGLGDTAMYLCATSRDRDSPYEQYFGPGTRLTVT.

This clonotype was found a few times. This may stem from a read error, because a much larger clone lies one nucleotide away. The J gene is TRBJ2-7, the V gene TRBV7-9, with a weak D call TRBD2 (6 bases). Germline loops: CDR1 SEHNR, CDR2 FQNEAQ (reference sequence). This CDR3 spans 15 amino acids. CDR3 sequence reads: CASSLASLLAYGQYF. The CDR3 nucleotides read TGTGCCAGCAGCTTAGCATCCCTACTAGCCTACGGGCAGTACTTC.